This T cell receptor beta chain originates from a study of long-term antiretroviral therapy in people with HIV. CDR1 and CDR2 (germline): SNHLY, FYNNEI. The CDR3 extends over 14 amino acids. V lost 3 bases, J lost 9 bases, and 10 bases stayed unmatched. Sequencing relied on immunoSEQ assay v3.0, run at survey level. Some clones are missing from TCRdb's copy, which holds only in-frame ones; the method was immunoSEQ multiplex PCR. The sample shows around 30,000 clones, 90% to 95% of them seen only once. The origin of this receptor is a man aged 50 to 60 with HIV. The specimen was unsorted PBMCs, collected around 7.4 years after starting antiretroviral therapy. This chain joins TRBV2 and TRBJ2-7; 8 bases map to TRBD2. The CDR3 DNA reads TGTGCCAGCAGTGACCGGGGGGGCGGGATTGGGCAGTACTTC. Translated, it gives CASSDRGGGIGQYF.